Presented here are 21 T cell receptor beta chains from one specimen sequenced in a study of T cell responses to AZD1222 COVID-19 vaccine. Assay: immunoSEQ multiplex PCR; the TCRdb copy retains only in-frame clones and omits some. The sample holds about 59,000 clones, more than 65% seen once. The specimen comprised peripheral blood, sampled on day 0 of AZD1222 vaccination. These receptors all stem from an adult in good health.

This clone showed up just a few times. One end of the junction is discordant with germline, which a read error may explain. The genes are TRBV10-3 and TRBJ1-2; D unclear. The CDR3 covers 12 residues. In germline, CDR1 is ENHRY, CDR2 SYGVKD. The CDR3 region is CAISEGLEQPHF. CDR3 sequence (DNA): TGTGCCATCAGTGAAGGTTTGGAGCAGCCCCATTTC.

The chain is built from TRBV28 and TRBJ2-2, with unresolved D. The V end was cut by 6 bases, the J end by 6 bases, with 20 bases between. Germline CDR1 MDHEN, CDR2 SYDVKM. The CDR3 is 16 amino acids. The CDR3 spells CASSPGADFWSGELFF. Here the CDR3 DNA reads TGTGCCAGCAGCCCCGGTGCTGACTTTTGGTCCGGGGAGCTGTTTTTT.

In DNA form, the CDR3 reads TGTGCCAGCAGCGCCGGGACAGGGGTCTCCTACGAGCAGTACTTC. Protein product: CASSAGTGVSYEQYF. J is TRBJ2-7 and V is TRBV9; 10 bases agree with TRBD1. CDR1 and CDR2 from the germline V gene are SGDLS and YYNGEE. The CDR3 contains 15 residues. J lost 0 bases, V lost 3 bases, and 3 bases had no gene match.

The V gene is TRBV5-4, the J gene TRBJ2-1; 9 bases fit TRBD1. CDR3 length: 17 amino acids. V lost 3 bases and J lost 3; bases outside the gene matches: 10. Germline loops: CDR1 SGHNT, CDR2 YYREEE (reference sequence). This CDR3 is CASSSDRGPSDYNEQFF. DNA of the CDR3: TGTGCCAGCAGCTCGGACAGGGGCCCATCGGACTACAATGAGCAGTTCTTC.

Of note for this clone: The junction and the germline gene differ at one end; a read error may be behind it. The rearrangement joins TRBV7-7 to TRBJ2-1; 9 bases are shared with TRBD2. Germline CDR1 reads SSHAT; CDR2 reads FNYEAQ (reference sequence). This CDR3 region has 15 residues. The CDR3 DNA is TGTGCTAGCAGCCTAACTAGCGGGCCCTACAATGAGCAGTTCTTC. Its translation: CASSLTSGPYNEQFF.

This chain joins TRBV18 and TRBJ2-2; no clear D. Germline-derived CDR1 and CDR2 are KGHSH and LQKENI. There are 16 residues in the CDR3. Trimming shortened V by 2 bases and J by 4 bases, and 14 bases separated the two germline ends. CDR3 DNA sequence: TGTGCCAGCTCACCAAGTAGTTCCTATGGCACCGGGGAGCTGTTTTTT. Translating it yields CASSPSSSYGTGELFF.

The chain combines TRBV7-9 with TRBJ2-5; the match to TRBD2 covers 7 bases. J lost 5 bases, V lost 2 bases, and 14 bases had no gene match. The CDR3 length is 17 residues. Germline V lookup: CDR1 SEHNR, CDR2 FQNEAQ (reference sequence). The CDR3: CASSLYHYQRERETQYF. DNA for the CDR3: TGTGCCAGCAGCTTATATCACTACCAGCGGGAAAGGGAGACCCAGTACTTC.

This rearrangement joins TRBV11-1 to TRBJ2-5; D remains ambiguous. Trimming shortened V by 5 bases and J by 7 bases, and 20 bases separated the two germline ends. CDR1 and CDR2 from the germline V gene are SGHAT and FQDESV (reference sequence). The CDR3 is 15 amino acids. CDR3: CASSVDWTAGPTQYF. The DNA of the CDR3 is TGTGCCAGCAGCGTCGATTGGACCGCCGGACCGACCCAGTACTTC.

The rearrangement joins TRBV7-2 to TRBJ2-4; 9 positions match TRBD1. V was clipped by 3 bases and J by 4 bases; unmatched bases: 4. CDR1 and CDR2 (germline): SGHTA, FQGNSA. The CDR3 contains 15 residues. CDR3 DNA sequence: TGTGCCAGCAGCTTTCAGACAGGGGGGAAAAACATTCAGTACTTC. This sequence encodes CASSFQTGGKNIQYF.

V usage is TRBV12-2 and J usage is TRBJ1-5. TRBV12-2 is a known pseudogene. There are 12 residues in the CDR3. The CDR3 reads CASRPNHQPQHF. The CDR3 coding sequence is TGTGCAAGTCGCCCCAACCATCAGCCCCAGCATTTT.

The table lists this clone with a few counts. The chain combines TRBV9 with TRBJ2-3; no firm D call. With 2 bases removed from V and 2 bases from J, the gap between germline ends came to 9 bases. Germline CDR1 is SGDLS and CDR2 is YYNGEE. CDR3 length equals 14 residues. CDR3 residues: CASSVPANTDTQYF. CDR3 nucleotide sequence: TGTGCCAGCAGCGTCCCGGCCAACACAGATACGCAGTATTTT.

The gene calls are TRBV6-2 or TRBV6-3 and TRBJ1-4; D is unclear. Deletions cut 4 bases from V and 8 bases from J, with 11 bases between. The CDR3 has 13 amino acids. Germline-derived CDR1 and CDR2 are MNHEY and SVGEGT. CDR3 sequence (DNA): TGTGCCAGCAGTTGGCAGGCAGAGGAAAAACTGTTTTTT. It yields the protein CASSWQAEEKLFF.

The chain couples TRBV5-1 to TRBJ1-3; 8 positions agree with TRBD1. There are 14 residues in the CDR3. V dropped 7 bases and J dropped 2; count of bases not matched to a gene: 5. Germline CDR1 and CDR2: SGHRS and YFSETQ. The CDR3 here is CASSQGAAGNTIYF. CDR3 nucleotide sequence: TGCGCCAGCTCTCAGGGGGCGGCTGGAAACACCATATATTTT.

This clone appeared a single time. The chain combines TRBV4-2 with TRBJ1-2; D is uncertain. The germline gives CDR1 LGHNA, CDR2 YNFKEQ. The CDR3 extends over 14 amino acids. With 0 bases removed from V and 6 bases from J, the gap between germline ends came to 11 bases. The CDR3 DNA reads TGTGCCAGCAGCCAAGATTTAGGGAGGAATGGCTACACCTTC. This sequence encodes CASSQDLGRNGYTF.

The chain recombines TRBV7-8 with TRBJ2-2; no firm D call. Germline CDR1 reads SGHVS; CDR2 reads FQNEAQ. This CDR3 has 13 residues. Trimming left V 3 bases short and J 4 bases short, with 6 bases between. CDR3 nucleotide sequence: TGTGCCAGCAGCTTCTCCAGCACCGGGGAGCTGTTTTTT. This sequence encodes CASSFSSTGELFF.

CDR3 protein: CASSHLRVLSNQPQHF. CDR3 nucleotide sequence: TGTGCCAGCAGCCATCTACGGGTACTTAGCAATCAGCCCCAGCATTTT. The chain couples TRBV7-8 to TRBJ1-5; no clear D. The CDR3 sequence is 16 residues long. The V and J ends lost 5 bases and 0 bases respectively, with 14 bases between them. From germline, CDR1 is SGHVS and CDR2 FQNEAQ.

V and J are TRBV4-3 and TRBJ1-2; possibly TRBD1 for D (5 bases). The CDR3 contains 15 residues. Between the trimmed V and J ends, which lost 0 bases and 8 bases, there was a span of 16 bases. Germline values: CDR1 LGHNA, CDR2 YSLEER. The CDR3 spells CASSQDGREDRGYTF. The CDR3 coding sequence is TGCGCCAGCAGCCAAGATGGCAGGGAAGATCGGGGCTACACCTTC.

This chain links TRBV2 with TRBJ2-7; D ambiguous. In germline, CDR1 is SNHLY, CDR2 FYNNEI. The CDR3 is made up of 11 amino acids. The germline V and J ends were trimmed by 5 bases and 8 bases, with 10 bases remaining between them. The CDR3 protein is CASSYPDKQYV. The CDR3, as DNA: TGTGCCAGCAGTTACCCGGATAAGCAGTACGTC.

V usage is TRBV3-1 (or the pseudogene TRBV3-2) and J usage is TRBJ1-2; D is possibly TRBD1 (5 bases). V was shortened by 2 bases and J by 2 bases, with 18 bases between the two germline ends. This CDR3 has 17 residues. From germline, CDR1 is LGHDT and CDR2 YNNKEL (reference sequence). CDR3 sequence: CASSQSPWVRENYGYTF. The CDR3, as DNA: TGTGCCAGCAGCCAATCACCCTGGGTCAGGGAGAACTATGGCTACACCTTC.

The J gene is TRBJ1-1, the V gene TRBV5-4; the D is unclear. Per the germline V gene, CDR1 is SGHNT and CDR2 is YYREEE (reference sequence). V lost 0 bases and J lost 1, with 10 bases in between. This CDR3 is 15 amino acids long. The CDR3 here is CASSLDGGKNTEAFF. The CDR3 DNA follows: TGTGCCAGCAGCTTGGATGGAGGGAAGAACACTGAAGCTTTCTTT.

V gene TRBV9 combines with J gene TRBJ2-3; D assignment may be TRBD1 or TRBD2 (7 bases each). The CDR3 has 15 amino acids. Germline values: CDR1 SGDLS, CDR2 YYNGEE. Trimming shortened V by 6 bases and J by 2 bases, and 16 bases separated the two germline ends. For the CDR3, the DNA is TGTGCCAGCAACCGACAGGGACTACACACAGATACGCAGTATTTT. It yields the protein CASNRQGLHTDTQYF.